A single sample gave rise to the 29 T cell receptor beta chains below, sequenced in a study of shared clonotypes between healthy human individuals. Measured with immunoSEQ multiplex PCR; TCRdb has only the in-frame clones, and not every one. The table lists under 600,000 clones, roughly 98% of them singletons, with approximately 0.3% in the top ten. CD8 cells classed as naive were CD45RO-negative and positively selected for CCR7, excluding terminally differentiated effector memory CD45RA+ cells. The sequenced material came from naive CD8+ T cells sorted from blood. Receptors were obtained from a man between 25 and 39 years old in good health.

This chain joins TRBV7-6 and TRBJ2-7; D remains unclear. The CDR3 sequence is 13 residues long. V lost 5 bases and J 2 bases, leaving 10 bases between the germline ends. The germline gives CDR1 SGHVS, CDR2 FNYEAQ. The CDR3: CASSPTVAYEQYF. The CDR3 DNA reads TGTGCCAGCAGCCCAACGGTGGCCTACGAGCAGTACTTC. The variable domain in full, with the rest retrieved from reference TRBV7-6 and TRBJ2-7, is GAGVSQSPRYKVTKRGQDVALRCDPISGHVSLYWYRQALGQGPEFLTYFNYEAQQDKSGLPNDRFSAERPEGSISTLTIQRTEQRDSAMYRCASSPTVAYEQYFGPGTRLTVT.

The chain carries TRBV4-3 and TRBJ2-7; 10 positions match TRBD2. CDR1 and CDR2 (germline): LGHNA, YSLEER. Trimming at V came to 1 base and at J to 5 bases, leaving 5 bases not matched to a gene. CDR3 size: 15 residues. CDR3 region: CASSQAHLAGDEQYF. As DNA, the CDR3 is TGCGCCAGCAGCCAAGCTCATCTAGCGGGAGACGAGCAGTACTTC.

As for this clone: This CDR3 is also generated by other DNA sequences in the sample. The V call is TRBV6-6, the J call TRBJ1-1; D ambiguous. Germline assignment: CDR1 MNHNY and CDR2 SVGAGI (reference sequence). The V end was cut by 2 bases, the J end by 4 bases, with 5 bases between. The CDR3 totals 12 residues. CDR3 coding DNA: TGTGCCAGCAGTTACGGTGGCACTGAAGCTTTCTTT. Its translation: CASSYGGTEAFF.

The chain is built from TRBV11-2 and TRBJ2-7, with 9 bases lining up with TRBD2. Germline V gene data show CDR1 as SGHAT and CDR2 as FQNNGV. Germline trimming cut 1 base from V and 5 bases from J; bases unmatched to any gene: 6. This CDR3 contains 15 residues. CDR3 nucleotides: TGTGCCAGCAGCTTAGGGTTAGCGGGAGCGGACGAGCAGTACTTC. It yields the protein CASSLGLAGADEQYF.

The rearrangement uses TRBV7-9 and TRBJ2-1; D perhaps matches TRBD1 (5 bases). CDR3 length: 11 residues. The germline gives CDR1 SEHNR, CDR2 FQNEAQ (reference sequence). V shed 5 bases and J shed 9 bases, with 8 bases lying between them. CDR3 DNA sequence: TGTGCCAGCAGCCTAGACAGTGAGCAGTTCTTC. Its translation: CASSLDSEQFF. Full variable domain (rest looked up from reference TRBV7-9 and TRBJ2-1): DTGVSQNPRHKITKRGQNVTFRCDPISEHNRLYWYRQTLGQGPEFLTYFQNEAQLEKSRLLSDRFSAERPKGSFSTLEIQRTEQGDSAMYLCASSLDSEQFFGPGTRLTVL.

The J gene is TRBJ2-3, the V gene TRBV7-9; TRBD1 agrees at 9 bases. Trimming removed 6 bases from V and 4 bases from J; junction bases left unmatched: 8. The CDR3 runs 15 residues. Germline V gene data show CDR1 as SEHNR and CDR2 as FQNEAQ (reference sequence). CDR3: CASRLPGQGADTQYF. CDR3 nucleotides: TGTGCCAGCAGGCTACCGGGACAGGGCGCAGATACGCAGTATTTT.

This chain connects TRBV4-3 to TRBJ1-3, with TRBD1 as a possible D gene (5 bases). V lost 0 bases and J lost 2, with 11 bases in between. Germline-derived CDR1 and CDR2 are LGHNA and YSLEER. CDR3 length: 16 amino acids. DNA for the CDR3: TGCGCCAGCAGCCAAGATCTCGGGGGGACTGGAAACACCATATATTTT. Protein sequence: CASSQDLGGTGNTIYF.

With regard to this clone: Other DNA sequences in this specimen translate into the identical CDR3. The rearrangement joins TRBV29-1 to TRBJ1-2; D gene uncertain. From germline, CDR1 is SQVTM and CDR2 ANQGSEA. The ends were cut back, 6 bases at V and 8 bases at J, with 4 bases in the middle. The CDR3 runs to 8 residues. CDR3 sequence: CSVGGYTF. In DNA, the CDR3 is TGCAGCGTGGGAGGCTACACCTTC.

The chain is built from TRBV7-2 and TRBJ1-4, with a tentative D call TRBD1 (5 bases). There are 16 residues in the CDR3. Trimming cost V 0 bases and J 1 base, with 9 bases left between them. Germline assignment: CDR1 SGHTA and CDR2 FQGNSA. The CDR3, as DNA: TGTGCCAGCAGCTTAGCCCGGGGCCGAACTAATGAAAAACTGTTTTTT. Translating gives CASSLARGRTNEKLFF.

DNA of the CDR3: TGTGCCAGCAGCTTGGAGCGGGACCCCTACGAGCAGTACTTC. This codes for CASSLERDPYEQYF. The chain is built from TRBV5-4 and TRBJ2-7, with 7 bases lining up with TRBD2. Germline CDR1 SGHNT, CDR2 YYREEE (reference sequence). This CDR3 is built from 14 residues. V lost 0 bases to trimming and J lost 2 bases; unmatched junction nucleotides: 2.

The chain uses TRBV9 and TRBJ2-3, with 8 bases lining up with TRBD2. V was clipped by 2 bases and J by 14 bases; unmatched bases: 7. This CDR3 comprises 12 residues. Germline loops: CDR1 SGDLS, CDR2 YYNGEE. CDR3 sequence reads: CASSVGGEGAYF. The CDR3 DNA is TGTGCCAGCAGCGTCGGGGGGGAAGGCGCGTATTTT. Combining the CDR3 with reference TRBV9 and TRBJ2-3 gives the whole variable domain DSGVTQTPKHLITATGQRVTLRCSPRSGDLSVYWYQQSLDQGLQFLIQYYNGEERAKGNILERFSAQQFPDLHSELNLSSLELGDSALYFCASSVGGEGAYFGPGTRLTVL.

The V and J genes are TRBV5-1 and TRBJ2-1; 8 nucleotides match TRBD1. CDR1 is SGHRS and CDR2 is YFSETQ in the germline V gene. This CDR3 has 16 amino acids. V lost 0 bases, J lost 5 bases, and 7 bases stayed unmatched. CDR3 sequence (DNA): TGCGCCAGCAGCTTGGGATGGACAGGGATAAACAATGAGCAGTTCTTC. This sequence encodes CASSLGWTGINNEQFF.

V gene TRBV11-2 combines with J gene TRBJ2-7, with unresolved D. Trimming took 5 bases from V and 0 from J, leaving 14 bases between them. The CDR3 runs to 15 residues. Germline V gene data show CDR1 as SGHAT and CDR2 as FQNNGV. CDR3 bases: TGTGCCAGCAGCGGAGAAGGGCGGAGCTCCTACGAGCAGTACTTC. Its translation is CASSGEGRSSYEQYF.

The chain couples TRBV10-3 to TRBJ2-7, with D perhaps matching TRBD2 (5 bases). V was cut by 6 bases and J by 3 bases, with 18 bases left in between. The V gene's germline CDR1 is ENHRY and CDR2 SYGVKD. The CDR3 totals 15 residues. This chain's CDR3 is CAISGIGLGFYEQYF. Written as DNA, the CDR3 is TGTGCCATCAGCGGGATAGGACTCGGGTTCTACGAGCAGTACTTC.

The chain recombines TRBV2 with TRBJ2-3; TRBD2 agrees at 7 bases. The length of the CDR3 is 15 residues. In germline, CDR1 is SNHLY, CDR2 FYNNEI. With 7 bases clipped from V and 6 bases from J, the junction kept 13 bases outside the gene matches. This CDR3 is CASKASGYFRDTQYF. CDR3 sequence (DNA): TGTGCCAGCAAGGCTAGCGGATACTTCCGGGATACGCAGTATTTT.

CDR3 DNA sequence: TGTGCCAGCAACTACGACGGAGATACGCAGTATTTT. Encoded protein: CASNYDGDTQYF. This rearrangement joins TRBV2 to TRBJ2-3; D ambiguous. The CDR3 length is 12 residues. The germline CDR1 and CDR2 sequences are SNHLY and FYNNEI. The ends were cut back, 7 bases at V and 5 bases at J, with 10 bases in the middle. The full variable domain, in which reference TRBV2 and TRBJ2-3 provide the parts outside the CDR3, is EPEVTQTPSHQVTQMGQEVILRCVPISNHLYFYWYRQILGQKVEFLVSFYNNEISEKSEIFDDQFSVERPDGSNFTLKIRSTKLEDSAMYFCASNYDGDTQYFGPGTRLTVL.

The chain's CDR3 is CASSLGSQGAETPYNEQFF. The CDR3 DNA follows: TGTGCCAGCAGTTTAGGGTCACAGGGGGCTGAAACCCCGTACAATGAGCAGTTCTTC. The chain combines TRBV27 with TRBJ2-1; TRBD1 matches 9 bases. CDR1 and CDR2 (germline): MNHEY, SMNVEV (reference sequence). With V trimmed by 2 bases and J by 4 bases, 15 bases remained unmatched. CDR3 length: 19 residues.

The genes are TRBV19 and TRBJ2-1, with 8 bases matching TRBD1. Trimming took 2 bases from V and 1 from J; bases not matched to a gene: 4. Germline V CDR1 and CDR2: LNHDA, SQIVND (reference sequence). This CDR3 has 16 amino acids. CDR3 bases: TGTGCCAGTAGTATAAGAGGACAGGGTTCCTACAATGAGCAGTTCTTC. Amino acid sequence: CASSIRGQGSYNEQFF.

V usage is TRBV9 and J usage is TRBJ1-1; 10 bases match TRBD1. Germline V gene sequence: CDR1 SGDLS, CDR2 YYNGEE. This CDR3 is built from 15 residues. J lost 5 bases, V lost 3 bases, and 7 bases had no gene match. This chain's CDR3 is CASSGSGQGDTEAFF. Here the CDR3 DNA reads TGTGCCAGCAGCGGGTCTGGACAGGGGGATACTGAAGCTTTCTTT. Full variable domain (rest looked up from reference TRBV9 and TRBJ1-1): DSGVTQTPKHLITATGQRVTLRCSPRSGDLSVYWYQQSLDQGLQFLIQYYNGEERAKGNILERFSAQQFPDLHSELNLSSLELGDSALYFCASSGSGQGDTEAFFGQGTRLTVV.

This CDR3 reads CASSVSSGNNEQFF. Written as DNA, the CDR3 is TGTGCCAGCAGTGTGTCTAGCGGGAACAATGAGCAGTTCTTC. V is TRBV2 and J is TRBJ2-1; TRBD2 aligns across 9 bases. Losses at the gene ends were 4 bases for V and 5 bases for J; bases not matched to a gene: 3. This CDR3 is 14 amino acids long. CDR1 SNHLY and CDR2 FYNNEI come from the germline V gene.

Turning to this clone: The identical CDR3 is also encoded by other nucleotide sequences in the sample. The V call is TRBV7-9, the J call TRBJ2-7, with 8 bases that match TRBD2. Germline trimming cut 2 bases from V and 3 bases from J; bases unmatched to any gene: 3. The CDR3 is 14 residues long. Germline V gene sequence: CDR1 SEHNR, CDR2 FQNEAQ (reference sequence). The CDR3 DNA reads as TGTGCCAGCAGCTTAAGCGGGAGTAGCTACGAGCAGTACTTC. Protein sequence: CASSLSGSSYEQYF.

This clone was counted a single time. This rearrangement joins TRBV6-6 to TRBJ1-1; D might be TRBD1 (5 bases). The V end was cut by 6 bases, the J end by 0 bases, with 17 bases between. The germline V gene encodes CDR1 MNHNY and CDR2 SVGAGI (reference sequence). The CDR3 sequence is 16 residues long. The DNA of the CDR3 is TGTGCCAGCAGCCACGGACAAGGTCGCATGAACACTGAAGCTTTCTTT. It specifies CASSHGQGRMNTEAFF.

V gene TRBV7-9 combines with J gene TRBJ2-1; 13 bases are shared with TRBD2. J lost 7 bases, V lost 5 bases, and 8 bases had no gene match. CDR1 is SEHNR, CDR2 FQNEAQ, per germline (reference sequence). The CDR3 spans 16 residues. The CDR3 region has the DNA TGTGCCAGCAGCACTCCCGGGACTAGCGGGGAGAATGAGCAGTTCTTC. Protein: CASSTPGTSGENEQFF.

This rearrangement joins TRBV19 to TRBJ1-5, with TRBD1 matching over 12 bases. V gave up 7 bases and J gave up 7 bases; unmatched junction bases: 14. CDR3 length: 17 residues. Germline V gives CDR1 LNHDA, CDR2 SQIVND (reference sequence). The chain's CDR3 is CASNPGKGQGAEQPQHF. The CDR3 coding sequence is TGTGCCAGTAATCCTGGAAAGGGACAGGGGGCAGAACAGCCCCAGCATTTT.

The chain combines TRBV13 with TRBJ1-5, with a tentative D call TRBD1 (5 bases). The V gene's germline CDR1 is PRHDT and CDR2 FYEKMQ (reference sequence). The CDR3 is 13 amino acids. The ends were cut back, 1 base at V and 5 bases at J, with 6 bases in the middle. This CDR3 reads CASSLAGDQPQHF. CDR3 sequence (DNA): TGTGCCAGCAGCTTAGCGGGGGATCAGCCCCAGCATTTT.

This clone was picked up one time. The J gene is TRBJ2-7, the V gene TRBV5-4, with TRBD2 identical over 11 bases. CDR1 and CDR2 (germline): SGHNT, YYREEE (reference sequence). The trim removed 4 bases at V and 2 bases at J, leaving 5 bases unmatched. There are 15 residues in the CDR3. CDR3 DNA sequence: TGTGCCAGCAGCGCGGGACTAGCGGAGACCTACGAGCAGTACTTC. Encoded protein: CASSAGLAETYEQYF. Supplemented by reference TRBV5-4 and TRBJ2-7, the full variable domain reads ETGVTQSPTHLIKTRGQQVTLRCSSQSGHNTVSWYQQALGQGPQFIFQYYREEENGRGNFPPRFSGLQFPNYSSELNVNALELDDSALYLCASSAGLAETYEQYFGPGTRLTVT.

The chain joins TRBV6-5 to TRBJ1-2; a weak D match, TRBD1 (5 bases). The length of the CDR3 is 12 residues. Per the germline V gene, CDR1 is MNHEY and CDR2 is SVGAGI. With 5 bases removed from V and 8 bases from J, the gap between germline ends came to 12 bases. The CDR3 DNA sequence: TGTGCCAGCAGTCCCCAGGGTTCGGGCTACACCTTC. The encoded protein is CASSPQGSGYTF.

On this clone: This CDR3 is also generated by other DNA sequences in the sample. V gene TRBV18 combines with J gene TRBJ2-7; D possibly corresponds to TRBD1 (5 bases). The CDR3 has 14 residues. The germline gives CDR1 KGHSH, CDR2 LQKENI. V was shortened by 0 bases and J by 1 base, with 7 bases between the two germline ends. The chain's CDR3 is CASSPPAGSYEQYF. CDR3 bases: TGTGCCAGCTCACCACCGGCAGGGTCCTACGAGCAGTACTTC.

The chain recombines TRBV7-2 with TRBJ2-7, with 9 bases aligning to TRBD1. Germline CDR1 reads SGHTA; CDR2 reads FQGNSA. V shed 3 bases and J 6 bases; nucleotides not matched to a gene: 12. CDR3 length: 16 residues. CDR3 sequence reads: CASSFPRDRDPLEQYF. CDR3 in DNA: TGTGCCAGCAGCTTCCCCCGGGACAGGGATCCCCTCGAGCAGTACTTC.